The rows below give T cell receptor beta chains drawn from one sample of a study of cytomegalovirus exposure and HLA in healthy donors. Here immunoSEQ multiplex PCR was the method, and the copy in TCRdb shows in-frame clones only, minus some. In the table there are about 170,000 clones, 80% to 85% of which are singletons. Sequencing was carried out using PBMCs. These receptor sequences come from a male donor in good health and CMV-seronegative. CDR3s include the opening cysteine and the closing phenylalanine or tryptophan. The D gene is left open where the match is weak. Where a row states a size, it is once, few, many or the class of an expanded clone; other rows omit it.

clone size	D gene	V gene	J gene	CDR3 protein	CDR3 DNA
.	TRBD1	TRBV27	TRBJ2-7	CARTLRDRGYEQYF	TGTGCCAGGACCCTCCGGGACAGGGGTTACGAGCAGTACTTC
.	.	TRBV4-3	TRBJ2-1	CASSHTGDSYNEQFF	TGCGCCAGCAGCCACACAGGAGACTCCTACAATGAGCAGTTCTTC
.	.	TRBV10-1	TRBJ2-6	CAAGHSGANVLTF	TGCGCCGCCGGTCACTCTGGGGCCAACGTCCTGACTTTC
.	.	TRBV7-2	TRBJ1-5	CASRSTTASNQPQHF	TGTGCCAGCAGGTCCACCACAGCTAGCAATCAGCCCCAGCATTTT
once	TRBD1	TRBV4-3	TRBJ2-1	CASSQGGQGWDEQFF	TGCGCCAGCAGCCAGGGGGGACAGGGGTGGGATGAGCAGTTCTTC
.	.	TRBV5-5	TRBJ1-3	CASSLRGLGNTIYF	TGTGCCAGCAGCCTCCGGGGACTTGGAAACACCATATATTTT
.	.	TRBV4-2	TRBJ2-3	CASSQQGAGTSDTQYF	TGTGCCAGCAGCCAACAAGGGGCAGGGACATCAGATACGCAGTATTTT
.	TRBD2	TRBV5-1	TRBJ2-1	CASSLVLAGGPGNEQFF	TGCGCCAGCAGCTTGGTCCTAGCGGGGGGGCCTGGCAATGAGCAGTTCTTC
.	.	TRBV5-1	TRBJ1-3	CASSGPGDRRGSGNTIYF	TGCGCCAGCTCCGGGCCGGGGGACCGGCGGGGCTCTGGAAACACCATATATTTT
few	.	TRBV6-5	TRBJ2-3	CASSTQNHRTDTQYF	TGTGCCAGCAGTACCCAAAATCACAGGACAGATACGCAGTATTTT
.	.	TRBV5-4	TRBJ1-2	CASSLVGLGGYTF	TGTGCCAGCAGCTTGGTGGGCCTCGGCGGCTACACCTTC
.	.	TRBV6-6	TRBJ1-6	CASSYRPQVYNSPLHF	TGTGCCAGCAGTTACAGACCTCAGGTCTATAATTCACCCCTCCACTTT
.	.	TRBV19	TRBJ1-1	CASSARENTEAFF	TGTGCCAGTAGTGCACGGGAGAACACTGAAGCTTTCTTT
.	.	TRBV9	TRBJ1-1	CASSVDAGAGGPASEAFF	TGTGCCAGCAGCGTAGATGCCGGGGCGGGGGGGCCTGCAAGTGAAGCTTTCTTT
few	TRBD1	TRBV5-1	TRBJ1-2	CASSPQGALGYTF	TGCGCCAGCAGCCCACAGGGGGCTCTTGGCTACACCTTC
.	.	TRBV25-1	TRBJ2-1	CASSEPSGYNEQFF	TGTGCCAGCAGTGAACCCTCCGGGTACAATGAGCAGTTCTTC
.	.	TRBV5-1	TRBJ1-2	CASSPSFHRRNINYGYTF	TGCGCCAGCAGCCCCTCTTTCCACCGCAGAAATATTAACTATGGCTACACCTTC
.	.	TRBV5-1	TRBJ2-3	CASSLAGVSTDTQYF	TGCGCCAGCAGCTTGGCGGGGGTGAGCACAGATACGCAGTATTTT
.	.	TRBV25-1	TRBJ2-1	CASSVLLTDNEQFF	TGTGCCAGCAGTGTCCTATTGACAGACAATGAGCAGTTCTTC
.	TRBD1	TRBV5-4	TRBJ1-4	CASSSTGGDEKLFF	TGTGCCAGCAGCTCCACAGGGGGCGATGAAAAACTGTTTTTT
.	.	TRBV5-1	TRBJ2-3	CASSVNRRDTQYF	TGCGCCAGCAGCGTCAACAGGCGAGATACGCAGTATTTT
.	TRBD1	TRBV9	TRBJ2-1	CASRELEGQGFVEQFF	TGTGCCAGCAGAGAGTTGGAGGGACAGGGGTTTGTTGAGCAGTTCTTC